What follows is one TCR beta chain and its context. Its cognate antigen is unknown. TCRdb reworked the 5' RACE reads into one entry per CDR3 protein, no DNA. The listing contains more than 250,000 distinct CDR3 sequences. This entry comes from a study of T cells expressing NK-cell markers. Across the whole study: With respect to HCMV, most of the eight sequenced donors were seropositive, and one was seronegative.

CDR3 length equals 18 residues. Germline-derived CDR1 and CDR2 are SGHRS and YFSETQ. Overall study findings and caveats: Top CD8+ clonotypes included the dominant CD3+CD56+NKG2C+ clonotypes in a handful of donors. The study found these clonotypes also leading the CD3+CD56-NKG2C+ fraction in a few donors.

The chain is built from TRBV5-1 and TRBJ2-7; TCRdb indicates TRBD1, and absent DNA this call remains unverified. The sequence was collected from a man between 18 and 29 years old in good health. Sequencing input: blood T cells: a sorted CD56 or NKG2C T cell subset, CD4+ or CD8+ T cells, or bulk PBMC T cells (not recorded which). This CDR3 is CASSLGPLGHLDSYEQYF.